This T cell receptor (delta chain) was identified in a study of γδ T cells in repeated Plasmodium falciparum infection. TCRdb repeated clone calling on the multiplex PCR reads with CATT. The repertoire has some 51,000 delta-chain clones, roughly 2% of them found once; the top ten carry around 22%. The germline V gene has CDR1 GEAIGNYY and CDR2 EKD. This CDR3 is built from 16 residues. The V segment lost 3 bases and the J segment 4 bases; nucleotides outside the gene matches: 13. On this clone: The protein in TCRdb stems from a much larger clone and differs at residue 8 from this DNA's translation, likely a read error; here the protein is translated from the DNA.

Vgamma9/Vdelta2+ and Vdelta2-negative gammadelta T cells were flow-sorted from PBMC for bulk sequencing. The J gene is TRDJ1, the V gene TRDV2; 7 nucleotides agree with TRDD3. No J gene is reported in TCRdb; it was inferred here by comparing the DNA with germline. This receptor was identified in a pool of human donors (malaria-infected and uninfected, not separated). Sequencing was carried out using gamma-delta T cells from blood. Here the CDR3 reads CACDPVSEGYNDKLIF. In nucleotides, the CDR3 is TGTGCCTGTGACCCTGTCTCTGAGGGATACAACGATAAACTCATCTTT.